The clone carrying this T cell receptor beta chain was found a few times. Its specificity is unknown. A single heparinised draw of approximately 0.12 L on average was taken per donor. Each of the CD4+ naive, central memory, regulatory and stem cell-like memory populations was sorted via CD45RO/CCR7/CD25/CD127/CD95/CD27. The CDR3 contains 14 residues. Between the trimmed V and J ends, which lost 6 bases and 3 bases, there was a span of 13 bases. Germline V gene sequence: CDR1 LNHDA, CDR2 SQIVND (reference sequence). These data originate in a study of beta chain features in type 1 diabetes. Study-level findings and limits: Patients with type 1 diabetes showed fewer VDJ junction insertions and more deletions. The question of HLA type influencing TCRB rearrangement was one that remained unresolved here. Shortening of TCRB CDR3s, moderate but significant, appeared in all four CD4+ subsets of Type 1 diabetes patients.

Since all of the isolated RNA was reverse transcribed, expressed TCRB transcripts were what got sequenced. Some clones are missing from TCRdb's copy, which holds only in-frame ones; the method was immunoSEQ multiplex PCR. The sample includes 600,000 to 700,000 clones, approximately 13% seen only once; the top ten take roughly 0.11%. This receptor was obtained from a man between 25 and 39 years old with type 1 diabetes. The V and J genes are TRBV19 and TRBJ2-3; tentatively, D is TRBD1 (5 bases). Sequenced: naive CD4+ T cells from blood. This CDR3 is CASSWGSRTDTQYF. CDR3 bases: TGTGCCAGTAGCTGGGGCAGTCGAACAGATACGCAGTATTTT. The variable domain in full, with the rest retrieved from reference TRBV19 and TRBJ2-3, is DGGITQSPKYLFRKEGQNVTLSCEQNLNHDAMYWYRQDPGQGLRLIYYSQIVNDFQKGDIAEGYSVSREKKESFPLTVTSAQKNPTAFYLCASSWGSRTDTQYFGPGTRLTVL.